The 21 T cell receptor beta chains reported below all come from one sample, sequenced in a study of blood T cells in healthy people across ages. Together with a sample-barcoded 5' primer, a J-beta primer mix was included in a second PCR lasting about 6 to 12 cycles. TCRdb re-called the 5' RACE reads through MiXCR, storing one row per CDR3 protein. The sample contains 1.5 million to 2 million distinct CDR3 sequences, almost 35% of which appear only once. Specimen: blood. The receptors originated from a woman in her 30s in good health.

J is TRBJ1-4 and V is TRBV7-9, with D perhaps TRBD1 (5 bases). There are 14 residues in the CDR3. V gave up 5 bases and J gave up 7 bases, with 14 bases separating them. The germline V gene encodes CDR1 SEHNR and CDR2 FQNEAQ (reference sequence). This chain's CDR3 is CASSPVTRGEKLFF. In DNA, the CDR3 is TGTGCCAGCAGCCCAGTAACGAGGGGTGAAAAACTGTTTTTT. The variable domain in full, with the rest retrieved from reference TRBV7-9 and TRBJ1-4, is DTGVSQNPRHKITKRGQNVTFRCDPISEHNRLYWYRQTLGQGPEFLTYFQNEAQLEKSRLLSDRFSAERPKGSFSTLEIQRTEQGDSAMYLCASSPVTRGEKLFFGSGTQLSVL.

CDR3 protein: CASSGRDKFTDTQYF. The CDR3, as DNA: TGTGCCAGCAGCGGCCGGGACAAATTCACAGATACGCAGTATTTT. The V and J genes are TRBV7-9 and TRBJ2-3; a weak D match, TRBD1 (6 bases). From germline, CDR1 is SEHNR and CDR2 FQNEAQ (reference sequence). This CDR3 is 15 amino acids long. Trimming left V 5 bases short and J 2 bases short, with 14 bases between.

This clonotype was seen only a few times. This chain connects TRBV7-2 to TRBJ2-1, with TRBD1 identical over 10 bases. CDR1 and CDR2 from the germline V gene are SGHTA and FQGNSA. The CDR3 is made up of 15 amino acids. Germline trimming cut 6 bases from V and 7 bases from J; bases unmatched to any gene: 9. The CDR3 is CASRPDRGPGNEQFF. In DNA, the CDR3 is TGTGCCAGCAGACCAGACAGGGGGCCGGGGAATGAGCAGTTCTTC. The full variable domain, with the rest looked up from reference TRBV7-2 and TRBJ2-1, is GAGVSQSPSNKVTEKGKDVELRCDPISGHTALYWYRQSLGQGLEFLIYFQGNSAPDKSGLPSDRFSAERTGGSVSTLTIQRTQQEDSAVYLCASRPDRGPGNEQFFGPGTRLTVL.

The chain has TRBV12-3 or TRBV12-4 and TRBJ1-2, with unresolved D. The V end was cut by 2 bases, the J end by 12 bases, with 16 bases between. The CDR3 extends over 13 amino acids. CDR3 DNA sequence: TGTGCCAGCAGTTTAAACGGCGTCGCGGACCACACCTTC. Its protein is CASSLNGVADHTF.

This clonotype came up a few times. This rearrangement joins TRBV20-1 to TRBJ2-5; TRBD2 agrees at 9 bases. Per the germline V gene, CDR1 is DFQATT and CDR2 is SNEGSKA (reference sequence). The CDR3 is 19 amino acids. Trimming took 1 base from V and 7 from J; bases not matched to a gene: 22. CDR3 region: CSARARMERGAPREGTQYF. DNA for the CDR3: TGCAGTGCTAGAGCTCGGATGGAGCGGGGGGCCCCGAGAGAGGGGACCCAGTACTTC.

V usage is TRBV5-1 and J usage is TRBJ2-5; no clear D gene. Trimming took 4 bases from V and 4 from J, leaving 14 bases between them. Per the germline V gene, CDR1 is SGHRS and CDR2 is YFSETQ. The CDR3 totals 14 residues. In nucleotides, the CDR3 is TGCGCCAGCAGCCCGAAGGGTTTTGGAGAGACCCAGTACTTC. Translation gives CASSPKGFGETQYF.

J is TRBJ2-5 and V is TRBV7-8, with 7 bases that match TRBD2. The V gene end was trimmed by 5 bases and the J gene end by 3 bases; junction bases not matched to a gene: 12. CDR1 SGHVS and CDR2 FQNEAQ come from the germline V gene. This CDR3 has 16 amino acids. CDR3 in amino acids: CASSPSGGLRKETQYF. As DNA, the CDR3 is TGTGCCAGCAGCCCCTCGGGGGGACTCAGGAAAGAGACCCAGTACTTC.

The genes are TRBV30 and TRBJ2-3; a possible D gene is TRBD2 (7 bases). This CDR3 contains 15 residues. V lost 0 bases, J lost 8 bases, and 18 bases lay in between. Germline assignment: CDR1 GTSNPN and CDR2 SVGIG (reference sequence). CDR3 residues: CAWSVRAGAHATQYF. The CDR3, as DNA: TGTGCCTGGAGTGTACGCGCGGGGGCCCACGCTACGCAGTATTTT.

CDR3 DNA sequence: TGTGCCAGCAGTGCGACAGGGGGCGCGGTCGAGCAGTACTTC. This sequence encodes CASSATGGAVEQYF. V is TRBV12-3 or TRBV12-4 and J is TRBJ2-7, with 10 bases that match TRBD1. V was clipped by 5 bases and J by 6 bases; unmatched bases: 7. The CDR3 runs to 14 residues.

This clonotype is a singleton in its sample. One end of the junction fails to match germline, which may point to a read error. The rearrangement uses TRBV27 and TRBJ1-2; no clear D gene. Germline CDR1 MNHEY, CDR2 SMNVEV (reference sequence). This CDR3 comprises 14 residues. CDR3 loop: CASSPVSRLYDYTF. The CDR3 DNA follows: TGTGCCAGCAGTCCCGTTAGCCGGCTCTATGACTACACCTTC.

The chain is built from TRBV7-9 and TRBJ2-7, with 12 bases matching TRBD2. V shed 7 bases, J shed 1 base, and the junction held 5 bases outside the gene matches. The CDR3 is made up of 15 amino acids. CDR1 SEHNR and CDR2 FQNEAQ come from the germline V gene (reference sequence). The CDR3 DNA sequence: TGTGCCAGCACCGCTGGGACTAGCGGGTCCTACGAGCAGTACTTC. Protein sequence: CASTAGTSGSYEQYF.

This clonotype has only a few counts. The J gene is TRBJ2-5, the V gene TRBV10-2; D gene unclear. CDR3 length: 13 residues. V lost 5 bases to trimming and J lost 4 bases, with 11 bases between them. The germline V gene encodes CDR1 WSHSY and CDR2 SAAADI. Here the CDR3 reads CASSNGYGETQYF. The CDR3 region has the DNA TGCGCCAGCAGTAACGGTTATGGAGAGACCCAGTACTTC.

This clonotype was picked up a small number of times. The rearrangement uses TRBV20-1 and TRBJ2-3; TRBD2 matches 16 bases. The CDR3 is made up of 16 amino acids. The V and J ends lost 4 bases and 6 bases, in that order; junction bases with no gene match: 7. The germline gives CDR1 DFQATT, CDR2 SNEGSKA (reference sequence). As DNA, the CDR3 is TGCAGTGCTAATAGGGGACTAGCGGGAGGGTTGGATACGCAGTATTTT. This translates into CSANRGLAGGLDTQYF.

CDR3 nucleotide sequence: TGTGCCAGCAGTGACCTAGCGCCTAATGAGCAGTTCTTC. This gives the protein CASSDLAPNEQFF. The genes are TRBV6-1 and TRBJ2-1; tentative D call: TRBD2 (6 bases). V was cut by 3 bases and J by 7 bases, with 10 bases left in between. In germline, CDR1 is MNHNS, CDR2 SASEGT. The CDR3 is made up of 13 amino acids.

The chain employs TRBV20-1 and TRBJ2-5; TRBD2 matches 10 bases. CDR3 length: 15 residues. The V segment lost 5 bases and the J segment 2 bases; nucleotides outside the gene matches: 8. Per the germline V gene, CDR1 is DFQATT and CDR2 is SNEGSKA (reference sequence). CDR3 DNA: TGCAGTGCTTCCCCGGGACTAGCGTATCAAGAGACCCAGTACTTC. Translated: CSASPGLAYQETQYF.

The chain is built from TRBV5-1 and TRBJ1-5, with 7 positions matching TRBD1. This CDR3 comprises 15 residues. V trimming: 4 bases; J trimming: 7 bases; junction bases outside the gene matches: 11. Germline V gene sequence: CDR1 SGHRS, CDR2 YFSETQ. CDR3 sequence: CASSPGDSYRQPQHF. The CDR3 DNA is TGCGCCAGCAGCCCCGGGGACAGCTACCGACAGCCCCAGCATTTT.

The chain links TRBV20-1 to TRBJ2-7, with 7 bases aligning to TRBD1. The germline CDR1 and CDR2 sequences are DFQATT and SNEGSKA (reference sequence). This CDR3 contains 14 residues. After removal of 4 bases from V and 2 bases from J, the junction contained 8 bases not matched to a gene. The CDR3 DNA reads as TGCAGTGCTATGGGACAGCTATCCCCCTACGAGCAGTACTTC. It translates to CSAMGQLSPYEQYF.

This clonotype was recorded a few times. The rearrangement links TRBV9 to TRBJ1-5; D ambiguous. The V gene lost 0 bases and the J gene lost 7 bases, with 11 bases spanning the gap. Germline V gene sequence: CDR1 SGDLS, CDR2 YYNGEE. The CDR3 is 14 residues long. DNA of the CDR3: TGTGCCAGCAGCGTAGGGGAATCTGGGCAGCCCCAGCATTTT. It codes for CASSVGESGQPQHF.

CDR3 residues: CSVARIVDTEAFF. DNA of the CDR3: TGCAGCGTTGCAAGAATAGTTGACACTGAAGCTTTCTTT. The chain links TRBV29-1 to TRBJ1-1; D call uncertain. Germline-derived CDR1 and CDR2 are SQVTM and ANQGSEA. The germline V and J ends were trimmed by 4 bases and 3 bases, with 12 bases remaining between them. This CDR3 comprises 13 residues.

This clonotype was recorded a few times. This chain joins TRBV3-1 and TRBJ2-3; TRBD2 is a possible D gene (5 bases). V was trimmed by 4 bases and J by 2 bases, leaving 13 bases between them. The V gene's germline CDR1 is LGHDT and CDR2 YNNKEL (reference sequence). The CDR3 sequence is 15 residues long. In DNA, the CDR3 is TGTGCCAGCAGCCGAGAGGGCAGGTACACAGATACGCAGTATTTT. It encodes CASSREGRYTDTQYF.

With regard to this clonotype: A much larger clone differs from this one at a single base, so this may be a read error. V and J are TRBV29-1 and TRBJ2-1; D not certain. Germline CDR1 and CDR2: SQVTM and ANQGSEA. The CDR3 is made up of 15 amino acids. V was pared by 4 bases and J by 5 bases, with 18 bases between. Written as DNA, the CDR3 is TGCAGCGTTGGGGTGAGACTTCACCGAAACAATGAGCAGTTCTTC. Translating gives CSVGVRLHRNNEQFF.